The source of this T cell receptor (beta chain) is a study of identical twins. This clonotype occurred a few times. The germline V gene encodes CDR1 WNHNN and CDR2 SYGVQD (reference sequence). This CDR3 is 13 amino acids long. V shed 3 bases, J shed 5 bases, and the junction held 0 bases outside the gene matches. TCRdb re-analysed the 5' RACE reads in MiXCR, keeping a single row per CDR3 protein. The sample has about 340,000 distinct CDR3 sequences; over 9% are singletons. This sample also belongs to another study, concerning yellow fever vaccine responses in identical twins.

The source of this sequence is a woman between 18 and 30 years old in good health. V and J are TRBV10-1 and TRBJ2-1; 8 nucleotides line up with TRBD2. Material: CD8+ T cells sorted from blood. CDR3 DNA: TGCGCCAGCAGTGACGGGGGGGACAATGAGCAGTTCTTC. Residues: CASSDGGDNEQFF.